One and the same sample provided the 26 T cell receptor beta chains below, sequenced in a study of CD8 T cells in ankylosing spondylitis. Study-level results: Ankylosing spondylitis blood seemed to carry a telltale TCR beta motif made of under ten highly homologous variants.

Their target antigens are unknown. TCRdb reprocessed the 5' RACE reads with MiXCR, giving one entry per CDR3 protein. The sample holds some 400,000 distinct CDR3 sequences; under 25% are singletons and the top ten take about 17%. Sequences were obtained from blood, either unsorted or a sorted T cell fraction (not recorded which). The receptors here all came from a male donor with ankylosing spondylitis.

This clonotype was counted a few times. The chain has TRBV6-1 and TRBJ1-6, with D perhaps matching TRBD1 (5 bases). V dropped 6 bases and J dropped 8 bases, with 14 bases sitting between them. The germline V gene encodes CDR1 MNHNS and CDR2 SASEGT. This CDR3 contains 14 residues. DNA for the CDR3: TGTGCCAGCAGCGCGCCCGGGGGACATTCACCCCTCCACTTT. It encodes CASSAPGGHSPLHF.

The rearrangement links TRBV6-2 or TRBV6-3 to TRBJ2-1, with D perhaps matching TRBD1 or TRBD2 (5 bases each). V lost 5 bases, J lost 2 bases, and 16 bases lay in between. CDR3 length equals 16 residues. Germline-derived CDR1 and CDR2 are MNHEY and SVGEGT. The CDR3 protein is CASSPRRGVPYNEQFF. The CDR3 DNA reads as TGTGCCAGCAGTCCCAGGCGAGGGGTCCCCTACAATGAGCAGTTCTTC.

The chain has TRBV7-9 and TRBJ2-5; 9 nucleotides agree with TRBD1. Trimming cost V 7 bases and J 5 bases; bases outside gene matches: 5. This CDR3 has 13 residues. Germline lookup yields CDR1 SEHNR and CDR2 FQNEAQ (reference sequence). The CDR3 is CASIRDRAETQYF. CDR3 bases: TGTGCCAGCATCCGGGACAGGGCCGAGACCCAGTACTTC.

The chain combines TRBV7-6 with TRBJ2-3, with unresolved D. Germline V lookup: CDR1 SGHVS, CDR2 FNYEAQ. V dropped 5 bases and J dropped 4 bases, with 10 bases sitting between them. The CDR3 is made up of 13 amino acids. The CDR3 coding sequence is TGTGCCAGCAGCGTCGTTCATTCAGATACGCAGTATTTT. Protein product: CASSVVHSDTQYF. Looking up the rest from reference TRBV7-6 and TRBJ2-3 gives the full variable domain: GAGVSQSPRYKVTKRGQDVALRCDPISGHVSLYWYRQALGQGPEFLTYFNYEAQQDKSGLPNDRFSAERPEGSISTLTIQRTEQRDSAMYRCASSVVHSDTQYFGPGTRLTVL.

The genes are TRBV5-1 and TRBJ1-2; D might be TRBD1 (6 bases). V was cut by 3 bases and J by 7 bases, with 13 bases left in between. Per germline, CDR1 SGHRS and CDR2 YFSETQ. CDR3 length equals 13 residues. The CDR3 DNA reads TGCGCCAGCAGCTCCTCAGGGGTCGCTGGCTACACCTTC. As protein: CASSSSGVAGYTF. Filled out from reference TRBV5-1 and TRBJ1-2, the complete variable domain reads KAGVTQTPRYLIKTRGQQVTLSCSPISGHRSVSWYQQTPGQGLQFLFEYFSETQRNKGNFPGRFSGRQFSNSRSEMNVSTLELGDSALYLCASSSSGVAGYTFGSGTRLTVV.

This clonotype was seen at least ten times. The rearrangement joins TRBV5-1 to TRBJ2-7, with 8 bases identical to TRBD2. Germline values: CDR1 SGHRS, CDR2 YFSETQ. The CDR3 extends over 17 amino acids. The junction had 16 bases not matched to a gene; V was cut back by 4 bases and J by 4 bases. Written as DNA, the CDR3 is TGCGCCAGCAGCGCCGTGGTTGCGGGAGGTCTGTGGTACGAGCAGTACTTC. Amino acids: CASSAVVAGGLWYEQYF.

This clonotype was counted between two and nine times. This chain uses TRBV7-8 with TRBJ2-2; a weak D match, TRBD2 (6 bases). V dropped 1 base and J dropped 1 base, with 10 bases sitting between them. Germline V CDR1 and CDR2: SGHVS, FQNEAQ. The CDR3 has 16 amino acids. CDR3 sequence reads: CASSLDSGLNTGELFF. CDR3 nucleotides: TGTGCCAGCAGCTTAGATAGCGGTCTGAACACCGGGGAGCTGTTTTTT.

The V gene is TRBV7-9, the J gene TRBJ2-2; 10 positions match TRBD1. The germline V gene encodes CDR1 SEHNR and CDR2 FQNEAQ (reference sequence). This CDR3 has 15 amino acids. After removal of 4 bases from V and 5 bases from J, the junction contained 4 bases not matched to a gene. In DNA form, the CDR3 reads TGTGCCAGCAGCTGGGACAGGGGAAGGACCGGGGAGCTGTTTTTT. It codes for CASSWDRGRTGELFF. The whole variable domain, remainder taken from reference TRBV7-9 and TRBJ2-2, is DTGVSQNPRHKITKRGQNVTFRCDPISEHNRLYWYRQTLGQGPEFLTYFQNEAQLEKSRLLSDRFSAERPKGSFSTLEIQRTEQGDSAMYLCASSWDRGRTGELFFGEGSRLTVL.

This clonotype has just a few counts. V gene TRBV10-1 combines with J gene TRBJ2-2, with D maybe TRBD2 (6 bases). The V and J ends lost 3 bases and 4 bases respectively, with 12 bases between them. Per the germline V gene, CDR1 is WNHNN and CDR2 is SYGVQD (reference sequence). This CDR3 is 15 amino acids long. CDR3 region: CASSDFGGSTGELFF. The CDR3 DNA is TGCGCCAGCAGTGATTTTGGAGGGTCCACCGGGGAGCTGTTTTTT.

This clonotype came up a few times. The chain links TRBV20-1 to TRBJ2-4; TRBD2 matches at 8 bases. Germline assignment: CDR1 DFQATT and CDR2 SNEGSKA (reference sequence). The CDR3 is 14 amino acids. Losses at the gene ends were 7 bases for V and 8 bases for J; bases not matched to a gene: 13. The CDR3, as DNA: TGCAGTGTATTGGGACCGGGAGGGGTACACATTCAGTACTTC. The encoded protein is CSVLGPGGVHIQYF.

The chain has TRBV18 and TRBJ1-5; 9 bases agree with TRBD1. V was clipped by 2 bases and J by 6 bases; unmatched bases: 5. The germline V gene has CDR1 KGHSH and CDR2 LQKENI. The CDR3 contains 15 residues. DNA of the CDR3: TGTGCCAGCTCACCAGACCGGGACAGGGTTCAGCCCCAGCATTTT. Translation gives CASSPDRDRVQPQHF.

This chain joins TRBV7-9 and TRBJ2-2; 7 nucleotides line up with TRBD1. The CDR3 runs to 15 residues. Germline V gene lookup returns CDR1 SEHNR and CDR2 FQNEAQ (reference sequence). Unmatched junction bases numbered 7, after V lost 6 bases and J lost 3 bases. CDR3 DNA: TGTGCCAGCAGTAACAGGGGTGCCGACACCGGGGAGCTGTTTTTT. This sequence encodes CASSNRGADTGELFF.

This clonotype was seen more than once but under ten times. The chain employs TRBV28 and TRBJ2-1; TRBD2 aligns across 12 bases. CDR1 is MDHEN, CDR2 SYDVKM, per germline. The CDR3 covers 15 residues. The V segment lost 5 bases and the J segment 10 bases; nucleotides outside the gene matches: 9. The CDR3 DNA follows: TGTGCCAGCAGTCCTCTAGCGGGAGGGCCTCGGGAGCAGTTCTTC. Encoded protein: CASSPLAGGPREQFF.

This clonotype occurred many times. The chain has TRBV2 and TRBJ2-7, with 8 positions matching TRBD2. In germline, CDR1 is SNHLY, CDR2 FYNNEI. This CDR3 region has 16 residues. V lost 8 bases, J lost 0 bases, and 12 bases stayed unmatched. CDR3 in amino acids: CASGASGLTPSYEQYF. The DNA of the CDR3 is TGTGCCAGCGGGGCTAGCGGGCTTACCCCCTCCTACGAGCAGTACTTC.

There are a few counts of this clonotype. V gene TRBV7-2 combines with J gene TRBJ1-4, with D perhaps matching TRBD1 (6 bases). Between the trimmed V and J ends, which lost 4 bases and 3 bases, there was a span of 9 bases. The CDR3 loop spans 14 amino acids. Germline CDR1 and CDR2: SGHTA and FQGNSA. The DNA for the CDR3 is TGTGCCAGCAGCTGGGGGGCGGCTAATGAAAAACTGTTTTTT. Translated, it gives CASSWGAANEKLFF.

The gene calls are TRBV15 and TRBJ2-3, with D perhaps matching TRBD2 (5 bases). Germline loops: CDR1 LNHNV, CDR2 YYDKDF (reference sequence). The CDR3 is 14 residues long. Trimming removed 8 bases from V and 4 bases from J, with 16 bases in between. The DNA of the CDR3 is TGTGCCACCGGGTTTGGGCGGGTCCCAGATACGCAGTATTTT. This encodes CATGFGRVPDTQYF.

The chain is built from TRBV7-8 and TRBJ2-7, with 7 bases fitting TRBD1. Germline CDR1 and CDR2: SGHVS and FQNEAQ. The CDR3 spans 15 residues. V was clipped by 5 bases and J by 4 bases; unmatched bases: 11. CDR3 sequence (DNA): TGTGCCAGCAGCCCCACAGGGGTTCTTAGGTACGAGCAGTACTTC. The encoded protein is CASSPTGVLRYEQYF.

CDR3 nucleotides: TGTGCCAGCAGCTCTGTCCAGGGTCCCACTGAAGCTTTCTTT. Translating gives CASSSVQGPTEAFF. The chain is built from TRBV11-2 and TRBJ1-1, with D perhaps TRBD1 (5 bases). This CDR3 has 14 residues. The V end was cut by 4 bases, the J end by 4 bases, with 13 bases between. Germline assignment: CDR1 SGHAT and CDR2 FQNNGV.

This clonotype was counted at least ten times. The V gene is TRBV9, the J gene TRBJ2-5; 9 bases are shared with TRBD2. J gave up 5 bases and V 2 bases, and 7 bases lay outside the gene matches. The CDR3 sequence is 15 residues long. Per the germline V gene, CDR1 is SGDLS and CDR2 is YYNGEE. CDR3 amino acids: CASSVRTSALETQYF. In DNA, the CDR3 is TGTGCCAGCAGCGTTAGGACTAGCGCCCTGGAGACCCAGTACTTC.

The rearrangement joins TRBV28 to TRBJ2-3; 8 bases map to TRBD2. V lost 6 bases and J lost 0; bases outside the gene matches: 2. The CDR3 is 14 residues long. Germline loops: CDR1 MDHEN, CDR2 SYDVKM. The CDR3 sequence is CASSGGVSTDTQYF. The CDR3 DNA sequence: TGTGCCAGCAGCGGGGGGGTTAGCACAGATACGCAGTATTTT.

This rearrangement joins TRBV7-6 to TRBJ2-5; TRBD1 matches at 8 bases. V lost 4 bases to trimming and J lost 3 bases; unmatched junction nucleotides: 7. CDR3 length equals 15 residues. Germline V gives CDR1 SGHVS, CDR2 FNYEAQ. The CDR3 region has the DNA TGTGCCAGCAGCTATGCAATGACAGGGGAAGAGACCCAGTACTTC. This translates into CASSYAMTGEETQYF.

This clonotype was counted between two and nine times. The V gene is TRBV24-1, the J gene TRBJ2-3, with TRBD2 identical over 8 bases. The junction had 7 bases not matched to a gene; V was cut back by 2 bases and J by 4 bases. The CDR3 spans 16 residues. Germline CDR1 is KGHDR and CDR2 is SFDVKD. The CDR3 sequence: CATSDSGTRGPDTQYF. In DNA form, the CDR3 reads TGTGCCACCAGTGATTCCGGGACTAGAGGTCCAGATACGCAGTATTTT.

The sample holds one count of this clonotype. The chain has TRBV15 and TRBJ1-3; D uncertain. Germline lookup yields CDR1 LNHNV and CDR2 YYDKDF (reference sequence). V lost 1 base to trimming and J lost 0 bases, with 7 bases between them. This CDR3 region has 15 residues. This chain's CDR3 is CATSRGFTSGNTIYF. As DNA, the CDR3 is TGTGCCACCAGCAGAGGATTCACCTCTGGAAACACCATATATTTT.

The J gene is TRBJ2-1, the V gene TRBV5-1, with 8 bases lining up with TRBD2. This CDR3 has 17 amino acids. Germline loops: CDR1 SGHRS, CDR2 YFSETQ. Trimming took 0 bases from V and 0 from J; bases not matched to a gene: 5. The CDR3 loop is CASSLGLAPSSYNEQFF. For the CDR3, the DNA is TGCGCCAGCAGCTTGGGACTAGCGCCGAGCTCCTACAATGAGCAGTTCTTC. The full variable domain, in which reference TRBV5-1 and TRBJ2-1 provide the parts outside the CDR3, is KAGVTQTPRYLIKTRGQQVTLSCSPISGHRSVSWYQQTPGQGLQFLFEYFSETQRNKGNFPGRFSGRQFSNSRSEMNVSTLELGDSALYLCASSLGLAPSSYNEQFFGPGTRLTVL.

In the case of this clonotype: A read error may produce the germline difference seen at one junction end. V and J are TRBV5-1 and TRBJ2-3; TRBD1 might be the D (6 bases). In germline, CDR1 is SGHRS, CDR2 YFSETQ. This CDR3 has 16 residues. Here the CDR3 reads CASRLLVQAGADTQYF. In nucleotides, the CDR3 is TGCGCCAGCCGCTTGTTGGTACAGGCAGGGGCTGATACGCAGTATTTT.

The chain is built from TRBV7-2 and TRBJ2-3, with D perhaps TRBD2 (6 bases). Trimming removed 5 bases at V and 6 bases at J, with 12 bases between. Germline V gene sequence: CDR1 SGHTA, CDR2 FQGNSA. This CDR3 region has 13 residues. The CDR3 sequence: CASSAGPTDTQYF. The CDR3 DNA reads as TGTGCCAGCAGCGCGGGACCCACGGATACGCAGTATTTT.